These 18 T cell receptor beta chains came from one sample sequenced in a study of chemoradiotherapy in HPV16-positive cancers. Libraries were prepared by immunoSEQ multiplex PCR; TCRdb keeps only in-frame clonotypes and omits some of them. Here the sample spans 12,000 or so clones, more than 75% being singletons. The biological material was taken from a patient who underwent chemoradiotherapy. These receptor sequences come from a human donor with HPV-associated anogenital cancer.

The V call is TRBV4-3, the J call TRBJ2-4, with a tentative D call TRBD2 (6 bases). Germline CDR1 LGHNA, CDR2 YSLEER. This CDR3 has 15 amino acids. The V and J ends lost 1 base and 4 bases respectively, with 11 bases between them. CDR3 nucleotide sequence: TGCGCCAGCAGCCAAGTCGCGGGAACTAAAAACATTCAGTACTTC. It codes for CASSQVAGTKNIQYF.

This rearrangement joins TRBV4-3 to TRBJ2-3; D is possibly TRBD2 (7 bases). The CDR3 sequence is 16 residues long. Per germline, CDR1 LGHNA and CDR2 YSLEER. With 1 base removed from V and 3 bases from J, the gap between germline ends came to 14 bases. The CDR3, as DNA: TGCGCCAGCAGCCAAGTCTTGGGGGGGGCAACAGATACGCAGTATTTT. It is translated as CASSQVLGGATDTQYF.

The chain carries TRBV27 and TRBJ1-1; D remains unclear. Deletions cut 7 bases from V and 0 bases from J, with 9 bases between. Germline V gives CDR1 MNHEY, CDR2 SMNVEV (reference sequence). The CDR3 loop spans 13 amino acids. The CDR3 sequence is CASIGDMNTEAFF. In nucleotides, the CDR3 is TGTGCCAGCATTGGGGATATGAACACTGAAGCTTTCTTT.

The genes are TRBV12-5 and TRBJ1-5; D is unresolved. The germline CDR1 and CDR2 sequences are LGHNT and FRNRAP. This CDR3 spans 12 amino acids. Trimming stripped 0 bases from V and 6 bases from J, with 3 bases between. CDR3 DNA: TGTGCTAGTGGTTTGGTAGGTCAGCCCCAGCATTTT. As protein: CASGLVGQPQHF.

The chain combines TRBV28 with TRBJ2-7, with 9 bases identical to TRBD1. V gave up 4 bases and J gave up 2 bases; unmatched junction bases: 9. Germline V gene data show CDR1 as MDHEN and CDR2 as SYDVKM. The CDR3 is 16 residues long. The CDR3 spells CASSYSPGTGTYEQYF. The CDR3 nucleotides read TGTGCCAGCAGTTACTCCCCCGGGACAGGGACCTACGAGCAGTACTTC.

This clone was seen a few times. The chain employs TRBV5-1 and TRBJ1-2, with D perhaps TRBD1 (6 bases). CDR3 length: 13 amino acids. Trimming took 4 bases from V and 8 from J, leaving 15 bases between them. Germline CDR1 and CDR2: SGHRS and YFSETQ. Here the CDR3 reads CASSGRGAGGYTF. For the CDR3, the DNA is TGCGCCAGCAGCGGTCGGGGGGCTGGAGGCTACACCTTC.

The rearrangement uses TRBV11-3 and TRBJ2-7; D may be TRBD1 or TRBD2 (5 bases each). CDR3 size: 13 residues. Per the germline V gene, CDR1 is SGHNT and CDR2 is YENEEA. The ends were cut back, 5 bases at V and 3 bases at J, with 11 bases in the middle. The CDR3 DNA sequence: TGTGCCAGCAGCCAGGGAGAGCACTACGAGCAGTACTTC. Amino acid sequence: CASSQGEHYEQYF.

The chain joins TRBV5-1 to TRBJ2-2; 8 bases match TRBD1. Germline V gene sequence: CDR1 SGHRS, CDR2 YFSETQ. The J segment lost 4 bases and the V segment lost 4 bases, leaving 9 bases of the junction unmatched. This CDR3 region has 16 residues. The CDR3 here is CASSPHRDRSTGELFF. CDR3 sequence (DNA): TGCGCCAGCAGCCCCCACCGGGACAGGAGCACCGGGGAGCTGTTTTTT.

The chain has TRBV5-5 and TRBJ1-2; D gene ambiguous. The V gene's germline CDR1 is SGHKS and CDR2 YYEKEE (reference sequence). The CDR3 sequence is 15 residues long. The V end was cut by 0 bases, the J end by 2 bases, with 11 bases between. The CDR3 DNA reads TGTGCCAGCAGCTTGGCACCCGACGGAAACTATGGCTACACCTTC. It specifies CASSLAPDGNYGYTF.

J is TRBJ2-7 and V is TRBV19, with TRBD1 matching over 10 bases. Germline V gene lookup returns CDR1 LNHDA and CDR2 SQIVND (reference sequence). V shed 4 bases and J 2 bases; nucleotides not matched to a gene: 5. This CDR3 contains 15 residues. This chain's CDR3 is CASSRATGGAYEQYF. DNA of the CDR3: TGTGCCAGTAGTAGGGCGACAGGGGGCGCCTACGAGCAGTACTTC.

The rearrangement joins TRBV6-1 to TRBJ1-2; 10 bases fit TRBD1. This CDR3 is built from 15 residues. Per the germline V gene, CDR1 is MNHNS and CDR2 is SASEGT. The V segment lost 1 base and the J segment 4 bases; nucleotides outside the gene matches: 3. This CDR3 reads CASSEGTGGSYGYTF. Here the CDR3 DNA reads TGTGCCAGCAGTGAAGGGACAGGGGGTTCCTATGGCTACACCTTC.

The chain carries TRBV23-1 and TRBJ1-1; 9 bases match TRBD1. TRBV23-1 is treated as an ORF (open reading frame) with a function not yet certain. The CDR3 consists of 18 residues. Losses at the gene ends were 8 bases for V and 0 bases for J; bases not matched to a gene: 16. The CDR3 sequence is CASSRTRDRDPMNTEAFF. The DNA for the CDR3 is TGCGCCAGCTCTCGTACCCGGGACAGGGACCCTATGAACACTGAAGCTTTCTTT.

The chain recombines TRBV5-6 with TRBJ1-5, with 9 bases lining up with TRBD1. Germline V gene data show CDR1 as SGHDT and CDR2 as YYEEEE. This CDR3 is 19 amino acids long. With 5 bases clipped from V and 5 bases from J, the junction kept 20 bases outside the gene matches. The chain's CDR3 is CASSRQGEGSGASDQPQHF. CDR3 sequence (DNA): TGTGCCAGCAGTAGACAGGGGGAAGGTTCAGGGGCATCGGATCAGCCCCAGCATTTT.

This clone was seen more than once but under ten times. The rearrangement uses TRBV2 and TRBJ2-3, with 11 bases aligning to TRBD2. Trimming at V came to 10 bases and at J to 0 bases, leaving 3 bases not matched to a gene. Germline V lookup: CDR1 SNHLY, CDR2 FYNNEI. CDR3 size: 14 residues. Here the CDR3 reads CANRLAGSTDTQYF. For the CDR3, the DNA is TGTGCCAACCGACTAGCGGGGAGCACAGATACGCAGTATTTT.

The DNA for the CDR3 is TGTGCCAGCAGCCGACAGGGCGGCACAGATACGCAGTATTTT. This translates into CASSRQGGTDTQYF. The chain joins TRBV11-3 to TRBJ2-3, with 7 bases that match TRBD1. Trimming at V came to 5 bases and at J to 1 base, leaving 3 bases not matched to a gene. The germline V gene has CDR1 SGHNT and CDR2 YENEEA. The CDR3 is 14 residues long.

The gene calls are TRBV20-1 and TRBJ2-5; D remains unclear. This CDR3 comprises 11 residues. Germline V CDR1 and CDR2: DFQATT, SNEGSKA (reference sequence). V lost 6 bases to trimming and J lost 5 bases, with 10 bases between them. The CDR3 coding sequence is TGCAGTGCAGCGCCTATGGAGACCCAGTACTTC. Protein product: CSAAPMETQYF.

The chain links TRBV30 to TRBJ1-6; D is uncertain. Trimming took off 5 bases at V and 2 bases at J, with 10 bases between the two ends. This CDR3 has 14 residues. Germline V CDR1 and CDR2: GTSNPN, SVGIG (reference sequence). CDR3 protein: CAWGRSPYNSPLHF. The DNA for the CDR3 is TGTGCCTGGGGACGGAGCCCCTATAATTCACCCCTCCACTTT. Full variable domain (outside the CDR3, taken from reference TRBV30 and TRBJ1-6): SQTIHQWPATLVQPVGSPLSLECTVEGTSNPNLYWYRQAAGRGLQLLFYSVGIGQISSEVPQNLSASRPQDRQFILSSKKLLLSDSGFYLCAWGRSPYNSPLHFGNGTRLTVT.

This clone was detected a few times. The gene calls are TRBV7-9 and TRBJ2-2; no reliable D call. CDR3 length: 17 amino acids. Germline V CDR1 and CDR2: SEHNR, FQNEAQ (reference sequence). The V end was cut by 2 bases, the J end by 0 bases, with 13 bases between. The CDR3 loop reads CASSLILATSNTGELFF. DNA of the CDR3: TGTGCCAGCAGCTTAATCCTTGCGACATCGAACACCGGGGAGCTGTTTTTT.